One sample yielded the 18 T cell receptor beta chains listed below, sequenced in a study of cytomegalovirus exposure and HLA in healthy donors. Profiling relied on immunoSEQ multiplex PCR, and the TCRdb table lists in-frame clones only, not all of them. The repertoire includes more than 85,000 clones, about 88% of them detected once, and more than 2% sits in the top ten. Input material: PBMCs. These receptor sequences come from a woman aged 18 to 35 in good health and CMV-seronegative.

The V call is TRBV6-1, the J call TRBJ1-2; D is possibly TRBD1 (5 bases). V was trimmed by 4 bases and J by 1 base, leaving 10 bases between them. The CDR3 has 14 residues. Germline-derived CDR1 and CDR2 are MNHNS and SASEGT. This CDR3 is CASSARQGNYGYTF. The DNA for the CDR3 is TGTGCCAGCAGTGCTAGGCAGGGTAACTATGGCTACACCTTC.

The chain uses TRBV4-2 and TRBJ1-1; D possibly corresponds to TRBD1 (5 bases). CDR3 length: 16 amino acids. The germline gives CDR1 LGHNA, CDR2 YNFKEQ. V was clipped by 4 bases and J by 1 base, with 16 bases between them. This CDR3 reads CASSRGTSGRNTEAFF. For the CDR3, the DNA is TGTGCCAGCAGCCGAGGAACCTCAGGGCGGAACACTGAAGCTTTCTTT.

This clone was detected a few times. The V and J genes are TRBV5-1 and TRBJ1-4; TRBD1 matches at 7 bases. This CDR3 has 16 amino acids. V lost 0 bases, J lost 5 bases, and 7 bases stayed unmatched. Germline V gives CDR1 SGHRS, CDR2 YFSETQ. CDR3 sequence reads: CASSLGQGFGNEKLFF. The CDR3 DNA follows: TGCGCCAGCAGCTTGGGACAGGGTTTTGGAAATGAAAAACTGTTTTTT.

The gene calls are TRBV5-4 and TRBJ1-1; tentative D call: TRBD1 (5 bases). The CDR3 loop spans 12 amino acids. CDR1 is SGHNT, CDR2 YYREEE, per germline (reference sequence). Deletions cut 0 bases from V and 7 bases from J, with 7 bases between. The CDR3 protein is CASSLDRIEAFF. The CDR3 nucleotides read TGTGCCAGCAGCTTGGACAGGATTGAAGCTTTCTTT.

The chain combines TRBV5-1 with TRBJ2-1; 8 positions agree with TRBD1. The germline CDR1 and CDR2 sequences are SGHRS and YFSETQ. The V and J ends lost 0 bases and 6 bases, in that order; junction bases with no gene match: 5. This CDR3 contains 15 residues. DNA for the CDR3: TGCGCCAGCAGCTTGGTCGCAGGGGGCATCAATGAGCAGTTCTTC. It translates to CASSLVAGGINEQFF.

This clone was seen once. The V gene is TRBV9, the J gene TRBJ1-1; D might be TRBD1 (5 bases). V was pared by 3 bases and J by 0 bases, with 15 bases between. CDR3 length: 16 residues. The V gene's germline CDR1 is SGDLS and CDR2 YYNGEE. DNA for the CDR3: TGTGCCAGCAGCGCCCATGACGCAGGGATGAACACTGAAGCTTTCTTT. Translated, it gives CASSAHDAGMNTEAFF.

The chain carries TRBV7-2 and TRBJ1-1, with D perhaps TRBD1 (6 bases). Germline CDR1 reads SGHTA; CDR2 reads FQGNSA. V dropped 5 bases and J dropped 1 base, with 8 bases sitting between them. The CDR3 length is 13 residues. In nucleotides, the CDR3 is TGTGCCAGCAGCGTACAGGGGAACACTGAAGCTTTCTTT. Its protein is CASSVQGNTEAFF. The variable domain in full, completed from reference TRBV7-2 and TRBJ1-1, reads GAGVSQSPSNKVTEKGKDVELRCDPISGHTALYWYRQSLGQGLEFLIYFQGNSAPDKSGLPSDRFSAERTGGSVSTLTIQRTQQEDSAVYLCASSVQGNTEAFFGQGTRLTVV.

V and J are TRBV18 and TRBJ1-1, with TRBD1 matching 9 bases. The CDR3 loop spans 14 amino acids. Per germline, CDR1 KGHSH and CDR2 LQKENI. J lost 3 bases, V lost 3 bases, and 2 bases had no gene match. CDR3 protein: CASSPDRGYTEAFF. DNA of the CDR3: TGTGCCAGCTCACCGGACAGGGGTTACACTGAAGCTTTCTTT.

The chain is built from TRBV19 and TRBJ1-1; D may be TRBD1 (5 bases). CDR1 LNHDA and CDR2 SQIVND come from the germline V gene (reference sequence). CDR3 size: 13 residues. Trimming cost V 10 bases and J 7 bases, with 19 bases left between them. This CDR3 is CATHPRGVSEAFF. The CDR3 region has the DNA TGTGCCACTCACCCAAGGGGTGTGAGTGAAGCTTTCTTT. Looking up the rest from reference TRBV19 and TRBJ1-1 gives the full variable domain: DGGITQSPKYLFRKEGQNVTLSCEQNLNHDAMYWYRQDPGQGLRLIYYSQIVNDFQKGDIAEGYSVSREKKESFPLTVTSAQKNPTAFYLCATHPRGVSEAFFGQGTRLTVV.

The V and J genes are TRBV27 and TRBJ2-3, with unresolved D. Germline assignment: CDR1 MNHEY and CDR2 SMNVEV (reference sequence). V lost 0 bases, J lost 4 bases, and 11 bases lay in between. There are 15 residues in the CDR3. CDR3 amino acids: CASSLSSGRADTQYF. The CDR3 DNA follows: TGTGCCAGCAGTTTATCGTCAGGCCGCGCAGATACGCAGTATTTT.

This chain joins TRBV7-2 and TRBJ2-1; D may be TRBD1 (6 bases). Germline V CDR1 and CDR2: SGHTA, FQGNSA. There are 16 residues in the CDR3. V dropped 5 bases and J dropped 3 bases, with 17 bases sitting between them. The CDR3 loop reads CASSPRGHQIYNEQFF. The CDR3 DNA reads TGTGCCAGCAGCCCCAGGGGTCACCAAATCTACAATGAGCAGTTCTTC. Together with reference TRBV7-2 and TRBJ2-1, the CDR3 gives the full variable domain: GAGVSQSPSNKVTEKGKDVELRCDPISGHTALYWYRQSLGQGLEFLIYFQGNSAPDKSGLPSDRFSAERTGGSVSTLTIQRTQQEDSAVYLCASSPRGHQIYNEQFFGPGTRLTVL.

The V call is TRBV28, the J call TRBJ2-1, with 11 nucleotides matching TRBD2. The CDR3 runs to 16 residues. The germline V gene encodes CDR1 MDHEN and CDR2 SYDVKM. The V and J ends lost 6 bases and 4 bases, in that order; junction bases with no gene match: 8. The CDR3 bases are TGTGCCAGCAGCTCAACTCTAGCGGGAGGTTACAATGAGCAGTTCTTC. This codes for CASSSTLAGGYNEQFF. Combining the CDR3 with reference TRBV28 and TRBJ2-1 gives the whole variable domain DVKVTQSSRYLVKRTGEKVFLECVQDMDHENMFWYRQDPGLGLRLIYFSYDVKMKEKGDIPEGYSVSREKKERFSLILESASTNQTSMYLCASSSTLAGGYNEQFFGPGTRLTVL.

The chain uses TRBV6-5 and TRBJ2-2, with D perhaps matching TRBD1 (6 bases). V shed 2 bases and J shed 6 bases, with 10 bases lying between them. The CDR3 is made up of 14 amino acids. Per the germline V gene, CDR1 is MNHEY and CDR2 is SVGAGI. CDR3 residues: CASSYGRTAGELFF. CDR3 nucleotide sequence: TGTGCCAGCAGTTACGGGCGGACAGCCGGGGAGCTGTTTTTT.

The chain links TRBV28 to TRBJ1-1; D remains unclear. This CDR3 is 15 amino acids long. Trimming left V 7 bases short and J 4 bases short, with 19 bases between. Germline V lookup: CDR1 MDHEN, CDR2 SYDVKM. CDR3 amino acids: CASNHVKAMSTEAFF. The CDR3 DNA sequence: TGTGCCAGCAATCATGTGAAAGCGATGAGCACTGAAGCTTTCTTT.

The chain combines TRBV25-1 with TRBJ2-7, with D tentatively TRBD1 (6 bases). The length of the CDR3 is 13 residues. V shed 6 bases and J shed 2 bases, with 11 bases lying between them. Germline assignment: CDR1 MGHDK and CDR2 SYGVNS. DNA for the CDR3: TGTGCCAGCAGCCTTACAGGGCCCTACGAGCAGTACTTC. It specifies CASSLTGPYEQYF.

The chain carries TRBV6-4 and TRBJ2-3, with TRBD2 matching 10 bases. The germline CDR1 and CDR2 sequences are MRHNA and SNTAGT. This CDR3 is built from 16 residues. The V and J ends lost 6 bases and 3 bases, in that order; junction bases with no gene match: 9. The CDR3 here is CASSPWERGGTDTQYF. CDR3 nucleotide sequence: TGTGCCAGCAGCCCGTGGGAGCGGGGGGGAACAGATACGCAGTATTTT.

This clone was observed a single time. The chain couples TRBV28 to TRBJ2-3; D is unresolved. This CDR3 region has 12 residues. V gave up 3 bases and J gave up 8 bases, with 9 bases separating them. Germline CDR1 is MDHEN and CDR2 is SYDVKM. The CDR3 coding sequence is TGTGCCAGCAGTTTTTCCCGGGTTACGCAGTATTTT. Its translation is CASSFSRVTQYF.

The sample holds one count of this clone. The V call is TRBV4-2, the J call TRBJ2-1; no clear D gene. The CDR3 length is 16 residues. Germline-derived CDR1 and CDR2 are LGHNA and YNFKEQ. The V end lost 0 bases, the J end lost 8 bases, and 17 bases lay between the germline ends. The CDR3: CASSQDIARKGYEQFF. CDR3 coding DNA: TGTGCCAGCAGCCAAGACATAGCAAGGAAAGGATATGAGCAGTTCTTC.